This TCR beta chain was found in a study of cytomegalovirus exposure and HLA in healthy donors. In germline, CDR1 is MGHRA, CDR2 YSYEKL. This CDR3 is built from 15 residues. Trimming cost V 7 bases and J 2 bases; bases outside gene matches: 10. PCR primers comprised 60 Vbeta and 13 Jbeta primers. Produced via immunoSEQ multiplex PCR; TCRdb's table is partial and in-frame only. Of tens of thousands of clones listed, about 70% are singletons. The TCR comes from a man aged 40-49 years in good health and CMV-seropositive. The rearrangement links TRBV4-1 to TRBJ1-2; 7 bases match TRBD1. Material: PBMCs. CDR3 region: CASTPTPTGNYGYTF. The DNA for the CDR3 is TGCGCCAGCACCCCAACCCCGACAGGGAACTATGGCTACACCTTC.